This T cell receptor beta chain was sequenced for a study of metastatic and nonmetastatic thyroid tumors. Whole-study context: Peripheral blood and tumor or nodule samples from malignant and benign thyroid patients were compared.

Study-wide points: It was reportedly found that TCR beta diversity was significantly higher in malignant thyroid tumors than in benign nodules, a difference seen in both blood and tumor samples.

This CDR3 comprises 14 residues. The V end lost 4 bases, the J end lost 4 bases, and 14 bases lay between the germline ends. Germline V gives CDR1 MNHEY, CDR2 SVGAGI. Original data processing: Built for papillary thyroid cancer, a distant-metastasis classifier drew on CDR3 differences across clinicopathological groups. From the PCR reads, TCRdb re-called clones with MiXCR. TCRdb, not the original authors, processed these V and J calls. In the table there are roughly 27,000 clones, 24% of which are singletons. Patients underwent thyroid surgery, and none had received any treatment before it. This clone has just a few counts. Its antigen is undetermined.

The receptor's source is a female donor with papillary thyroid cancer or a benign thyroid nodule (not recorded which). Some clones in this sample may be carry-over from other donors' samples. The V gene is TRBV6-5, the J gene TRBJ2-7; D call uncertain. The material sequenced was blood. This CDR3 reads CASSFPPVIYEQYF. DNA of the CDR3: TGTGCCAGCAGTTTTCCCCCGGTGATTTACGAGCAGTACTTC.